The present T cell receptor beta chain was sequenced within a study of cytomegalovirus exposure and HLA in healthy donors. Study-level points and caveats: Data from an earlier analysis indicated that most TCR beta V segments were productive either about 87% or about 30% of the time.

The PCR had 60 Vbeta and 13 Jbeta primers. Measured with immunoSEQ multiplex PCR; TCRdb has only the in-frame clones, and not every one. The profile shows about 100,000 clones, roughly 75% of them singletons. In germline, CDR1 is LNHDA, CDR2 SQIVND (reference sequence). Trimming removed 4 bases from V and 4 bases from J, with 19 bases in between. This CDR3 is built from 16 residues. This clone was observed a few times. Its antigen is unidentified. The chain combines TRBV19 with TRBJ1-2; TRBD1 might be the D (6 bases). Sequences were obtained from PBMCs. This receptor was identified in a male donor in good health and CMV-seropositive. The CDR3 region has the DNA TGTGCCAGTAGTACCGGTTTCGACAGGTCCTCCTATGGCTACACCTTC. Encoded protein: CASSTGFDRSSYGYTF.